This is a list of T cell receptor beta chains from one sample in a study of shared clonotypes between healthy human individuals. Only in-frame clones appear in the TCRdb table, and some are missing; sequencing was by immunoSEQ multiplex PCR. The table includes a few million clones, 85% to 95% detected once. The sequencing sample was made of naive CD4+ T cells from PBMCs. These receptors were collected from a man between 18 and 35 years old in good health. Some clones in this sample may be carry-over from other donors' samples. CDR3s include the opening cysteine and the closing phenylalanine or tryptophan. A D gene is named only where the DNA matches it firmly. Rows may omit the clone size; those that give it use once, few, many or a size class.

v_call: TRBV10-1
clone_size: once
d_call: TRBD2
j_call: TRBJ2-3
cdr3_length: 24
cdr3_nt: TGCGCCAGCAGTGATCTACCGGGACAGGGGATCGAAAGGACTAGCGGGATCCGCACAGATACGCAGTATTTT
cdr3_aa: CASSDLPGQGIERTSGIRTDTQYF

v_call: TRBV28
clone_size: once
d_call: TRBD1
j_call: TRBJ2-6
cdr3_length: 15
cdr3_nt: TGTGCCAGCAGTTTACAAGGGGGCCCCCGTGGCGTCCTGACTTTC
cdr3_aa: CASSLQGGPRGVLTF

v_call: TRBV30
clone_size: -
d_call: -
j_call: TRBJ2-3
cdr3_length: 12
cdr3_nt: TGTGCCTGGATCGCCGGGCGGGTGGCGCAGTATTTT
cdr3_aa: CAWIAGRVAQYF

v_call: TRBV7-9
clone_size: -
d_call: TRBD2
j_call: TRBJ2-1
cdr3_length: 15
cdr3_nt: TGTGCCAGCAGCTTAGGCCTAGCGGAGCACAATGAGCAGTTCTTC
cdr3_aa: CASSLGLAEHNEQFF

v_call: TRBV7-7
clone_size: once
d_call: -
j_call: TRBJ2-7
cdr3_length: 12
cdr3_nt: TGTGCCAGCAGCTCATCAGGGTTAGAGCAGTACTTC
cdr3_aa: CASSSSGLEQYF

v_call: TRBV2
clone_size: -
d_call: -
j_call: TRBJ2-6
cdr3_length: 16
cdr3_nt: TGTGCCAGCCGGACAGCCGAGTACTCTGGGGCCAACGTCCTGACTTTC
cdr3_aa: CASRTAEYSGANVLTF

v_call: TRBV2
clone_size: -
d_call: -
j_call: TRBJ1-2
cdr3_length: 15
cdr3_nt: TGTGCCAGCAGGAGGGTAACGGGGGGGAACTATGGCTACACCTTC
cdr3_aa: CASRRVTGGNYGYTF

v_call: TRBV7-8
clone_size: -
d_call: -
j_call: TRBJ1-1
cdr3_length: 15
cdr3_nt: TGTGCCAGCAGCTTAGGGGGGAAAGGGAACACTGAAGCTTTCTTT
cdr3_aa: CASSLGGKGNTEAFF

v_call: TRBV4-1
clone_size: -
d_call: -
j_call: TRBJ2-1
cdr3_length: 15
cdr3_nt: TGCGCCAGCAGTCTGTTTGGAAACTCCTACAATGAGCAGTTCTTC
cdr3_aa: CASSLFGNSYNEQFF

v_call: TRBV19
clone_size: -
d_call: -
j_call: TRBJ1-1
cdr3_length: 14
cdr3_nt: TGTGCCAGTAGTCAGTCCGGGGGGGGCACTGAAGCTTTCTTT
cdr3_aa: CASSQSGGGTEAFF

v_call: TRBV2
clone_size: -
d_call: TRBD2
j_call: TRBJ2-2
cdr3_length: 16
cdr3_nt: TGTGCCAGCAGTTTAAAACTAGCGGGAAGCGCCGGGGAGCTGTTTTTT
cdr3_aa: CASSLKLAGSAGELFF

v_call: TRBV7-6
clone_size: once
d_call: TRBD2
j_call: TRBJ2-7
cdr3_length: 18
cdr3_nt: TGTGCCAGCAGCTTAGCCGGCGGACTAGCGGGAGTGATGTACGAGCAGTACTTC
cdr3_aa: CASSLAGGLAGVMYEQYF

v_call: TRBV15
clone_size: -
d_call: -
j_call: TRBJ2-7
cdr3_length: 16
cdr3_nt: TGTGCCACCAGCAGAGGGGGCGCCCTGAGCTCCTACGAGCAGTACTTC
cdr3_aa: CATSRGGALSSYEQYF

v_call: TRBV7-2
clone_size: -
d_call: -
j_call: TRBJ2-1
cdr3_length: 10
cdr3_nt: TGTGCCAGCAGCTTAGTATGGCAGTTCTTC
cdr3_aa: CASSLVWQFF

v_call: TRBV4-3
clone_size: once
d_call: TRBD1
j_call: TRBJ2-1
cdr3_length: 16
cdr3_nt: TGCGCCAGCAGCCATCACCGGGACAGGACTTCCAATGAGCAGTTCTTC
cdr3_aa: CASSHHRDRTSNEQFF

v_call: TRBV10-3
clone_size: -
d_call: -
j_call: TRBJ2-3
cdr3_length: 16
cdr3_nt: TGTGCCATCAGTGAGTCGGGCAGGCGGGGAACAGATACGCAGTATTTT
cdr3_aa: CAISESGRRGTDTQYF

v_call: TRBV5-3
clone_size: -
d_call: TRBD2
j_call: TRBJ2-3
cdr3_length: 16
cdr3_nt: TGTGCCAGAAGCTTACGACTAGCGGGAGGGCCAGCTCCGCAGTATTTT
cdr3_aa: CARSLRLAGGPAPQYF

v_call: TRBV11-2
clone_size: -
d_call: -
j_call: TRBJ2-7
cdr3_length: 14
cdr3_nt: TGTGCCAGCAGCTTCTGGGAGGACTTCTACGAGCAGTACTTC
cdr3_aa: CASSFWEDFYEQYF

v_call: TRBV11-2
clone_size: -
d_call: -
j_call: TRBJ2-7
cdr3_length: 12
cdr3_nt: TGTGCCAGCAGCCCCCAAGTCGACGAGCAGTACTTC
cdr3_aa: CASSPQVDEQYF

v_call: TRBV20-1
clone_size: once
d_call: TRBD2
j_call: TRBJ2-1
cdr3_length: 11
cdr3_nt: TGCAGTGCCGGGACTAGGGATGAGCAGTTCTTC
cdr3_aa: CSAGTRDEQFF

v_call: TRBV4-3
clone_size: -
d_call: TRBD2
j_call: TRBJ2-3
cdr3_length: 17
cdr3_nt: TGCGCCAGCAGCCAAGGTCCTAGCGGGAGGGCCCCAGATACGCAGTATTTT
cdr3_aa: CASSQGPSGRAPDTQYF

v_call: TRBV7-8
clone_size: once
d_call: TRBD2
j_call: TRBJ2-7
cdr3_length: 14
cdr3_nt: TGTGCCAGCAGCCCCAGCGGGAGGAGGTCCGAGCAGTACTTC
cdr3_aa: CASSPSGRRSEQYF

v_call: TRBV10-3
clone_size: -
d_call: -
j_call: TRBJ2-7
cdr3_length: 13
cdr3_nt: TGTGCCATCAGTGAGGTGGGGGGCTACGAGCAGTACTTC
cdr3_aa: CAISEVGGYEQYF

v_call: TRBV15
clone_size: once
d_call: TRBD1
j_call: TRBJ1-5
cdr3_length: 16
cdr3_nt: TGTGCCACCAGCAGAGATCCGGGACAGGGGTATCAGCCCCAGCATTTT
cdr3_aa: CATSRDPGQGYQPQHF

v_call: TRBV5-1
clone_size: -
d_call: -
j_call: TRBJ2-2
cdr3_length: 16
cdr3_nt: TGCGCCAGCAGCTTGGCTCGTGGGTCGAACACCGGGGAGCTGTTTTTT
cdr3_aa: CASSLARGSNTGELFF

v_call: TRBV4-1
clone_size: -
d_call: TRBD2
j_call: TRBJ2-3
cdr3_length: 17
cdr3_nt: TGCGCCAGCAGCCAGGCCGGGGGGGGTCCTAGCACAGATACGCAGTATTTT
cdr3_aa: CASSQAGGGPSTDTQYF

v_call: TRBV7-9
clone_size: once
d_call: TRBD1
j_call: TRBJ1-2
cdr3_length: 15
cdr3_nt: TGTGCCAGCAGCCGGATCCAACAGGGGGCGCGGGGCTACACCTTC
cdr3_aa: CASSRIQQGARGYTF

v_call: TRBV2
clone_size: -
d_call: -
j_call: TRBJ1-1
cdr3_length: 17
cdr3_nt: TGTGCCAGCAGTGCCTACCCAAGAGGGGAGGCCGACACTGAAGCTTTCTTT
cdr3_aa: CASSAYPRGEADTEAFF

v_call: TRBV9
clone_size: -
d_call: -
j_call: TRBJ2-1
cdr3_length: 16
cdr3_nt: TGTGCCAGCAGCGTAGGAGGGGCGGGACCCTACAATGAGCAGTTCTTC
cdr3_aa: CASSVGGAGPYNEQFF

v_call: TRBV11-2
clone_size: once
d_call: TRBD1
j_call: TRBJ2-6
cdr3_length: 19
cdr3_nt: TGTGCCAGCAGCCCCATGACCGGGACAGCTAGCTCTGGGGCCAACGTCCTGACTTTC
cdr3_aa: CASSPMTGTASSGANVLTF

v_call: TRBV7-2
clone_size: -
d_call: -
j_call: TRBJ2-7
cdr3_length: 15
cdr3_nt: TGTGCCAGCAGCTCCGACCCGGGCCACCTCTACGAGCAGTACTTC
cdr3_aa: CASSSDPGHLYEQYF

v_call: TRBV5-1
clone_size: -
d_call: -
j_call: TRBJ2-7
cdr3_length: 13
cdr3_nt: TGCGCCAGCAGCCCCTGGGACGGTGCCGAGCAGTACTTC
cdr3_aa: CASSPWDGAEQYF

v_call: TRBV14
clone_size: -
d_call: TRBD1
j_call: TRBJ1-1
cdr3_length: 14
cdr3_nt: TGTGCCAGCAGCCGGACAGGATGGAACACTGAAGCTTTCTTT
cdr3_aa: CASSRTGWNTEAFF

v_call: TRBV7-2
clone_size: -
d_call: -
j_call: TRBJ1-3
cdr3_length: 15
cdr3_nt: TGTGCCAGCAGCTTGGCCGGGACGACGCAACCCTCGGAGGATTTT
cdr3_aa: CASSLAGTTQPSEDF

v_call: TRBV10-3
clone_size: -
d_call: -
j_call: TRBJ1-1
cdr3_length: 16
cdr3_nt: TGTGCCATCAGTGAAAGGGAGGCGCCGCGGAACACTGAAGCTTTCTTT
cdr3_aa: CAISEREAPRNTEAFF

v_call: TRBV10-3
clone_size: -
d_call: TRBD1
j_call: TRBJ2-3
cdr3_length: 16
cdr3_nt: TGTGCCATCAGTCAACTGGCTGGACAGGGCACAGATACGCAGTATTTT
cdr3_aa: CAISQLAGQGTDTQYF